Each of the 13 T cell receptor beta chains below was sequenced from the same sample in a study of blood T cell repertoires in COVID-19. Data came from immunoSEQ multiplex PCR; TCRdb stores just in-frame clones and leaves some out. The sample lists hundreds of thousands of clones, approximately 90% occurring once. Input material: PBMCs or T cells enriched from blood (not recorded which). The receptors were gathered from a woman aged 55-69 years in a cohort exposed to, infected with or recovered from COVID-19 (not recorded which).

Here the CDR3 reads CAWSTRAANYGYTF. The CDR3 bases are TGTGCCTGGAGTACAAGAGCGGCAAACTATGGCTACACCTTC. V is TRBV30 and J is TRBJ1-2; D is unclear. V lost 2 bases to trimming and J lost 2 bases, with 12 bases between them. This CDR3 spans 14 amino acids. The germline gives CDR1 GTSNPN, CDR2 SVGIG (reference sequence).

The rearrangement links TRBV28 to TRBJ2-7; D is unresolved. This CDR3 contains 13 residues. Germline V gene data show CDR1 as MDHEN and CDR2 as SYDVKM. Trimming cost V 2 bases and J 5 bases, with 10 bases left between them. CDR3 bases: TGTGCCAGCAGTTTAAATCCCAGGAACGAGCAGTACTTC. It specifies CASSLNPRNEQYF.

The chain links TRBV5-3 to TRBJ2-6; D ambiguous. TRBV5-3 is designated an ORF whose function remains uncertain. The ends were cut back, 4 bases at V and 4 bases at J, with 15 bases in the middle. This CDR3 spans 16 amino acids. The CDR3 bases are TGTGCCAGAAGCCCCCACCAACTTCCCGGGGCCAACGTCCTGACTTTC. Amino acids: CARSPHQLPGANVLTF.

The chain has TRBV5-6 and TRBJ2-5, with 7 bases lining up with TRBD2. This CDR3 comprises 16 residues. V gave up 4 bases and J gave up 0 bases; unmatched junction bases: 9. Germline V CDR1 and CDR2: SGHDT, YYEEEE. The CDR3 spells CASSPRLAKNQETQYF. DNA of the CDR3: TGTGCCAGCAGCCCACGACTAGCAAAAAACCAAGAGACCCAGTACTTC.

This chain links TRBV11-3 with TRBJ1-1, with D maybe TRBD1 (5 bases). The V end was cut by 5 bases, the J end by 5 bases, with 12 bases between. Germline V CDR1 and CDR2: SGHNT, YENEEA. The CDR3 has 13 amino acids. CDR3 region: CASSLSGQTEAFF. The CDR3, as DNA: TGTGCCAGCAGCCTCTCAGGGCAGACTGAAGCTTTCTTT.

CDR3 sequence reads: CASSVREGGTYEQYF. In DNA, the CDR3 is TGTGCCAGCAGCGTGCGGGAGGGGGGAACCTACGAGCAGTACTTC. This rearrangement joins TRBV5-4 to TRBJ2-7; 9 nucleotides match TRBD2. V shed 4 bases and J 2 bases; nucleotides not matched to a gene: 7. The germline V gene has CDR1 SGHNT and CDR2 YYREEE (reference sequence). The CDR3 sequence is 15 residues long.

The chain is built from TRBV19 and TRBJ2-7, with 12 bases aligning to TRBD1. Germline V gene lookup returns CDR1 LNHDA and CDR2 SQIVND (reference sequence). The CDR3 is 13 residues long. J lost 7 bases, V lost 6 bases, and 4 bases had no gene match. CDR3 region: CASRGQGAREQYF. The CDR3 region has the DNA TGTGCCAGTAGGGGACAGGGGGCGCGGGAGCAGTACTTC.

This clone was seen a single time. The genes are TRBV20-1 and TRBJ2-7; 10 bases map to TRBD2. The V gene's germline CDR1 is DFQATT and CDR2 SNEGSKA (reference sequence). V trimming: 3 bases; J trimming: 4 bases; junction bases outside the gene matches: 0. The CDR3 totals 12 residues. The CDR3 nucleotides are TGCAGTGCTAGTAGCGGGAGGTACGAGCAGTACTTC. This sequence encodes CSASSGRYEQYF.

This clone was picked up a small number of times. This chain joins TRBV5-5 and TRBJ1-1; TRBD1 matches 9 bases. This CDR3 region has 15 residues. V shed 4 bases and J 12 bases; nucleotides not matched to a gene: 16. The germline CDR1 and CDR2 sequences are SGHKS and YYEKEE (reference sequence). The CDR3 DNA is TGTGCCAGCAGCCCCCCCTGGACAGGGGACGATACGACTTTCTTT. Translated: CASSPPWTGDDTTFF.

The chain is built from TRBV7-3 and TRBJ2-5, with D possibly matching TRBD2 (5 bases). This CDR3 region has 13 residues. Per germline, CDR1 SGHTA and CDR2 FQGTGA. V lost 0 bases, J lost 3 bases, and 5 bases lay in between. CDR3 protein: CASSLTREETQYF. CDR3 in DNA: TGTGCCAGCAGCTTAACGCGGGAAGAGACCCAGTACTTC.

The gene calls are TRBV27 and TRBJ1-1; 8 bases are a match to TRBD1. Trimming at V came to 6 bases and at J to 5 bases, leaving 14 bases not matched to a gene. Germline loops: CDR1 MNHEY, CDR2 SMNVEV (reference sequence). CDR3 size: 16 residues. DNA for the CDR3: TGTGCCAGCAGATCCGAGTTGGCAGGGGGCTGGACTGAAGCTTTCTTT. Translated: CASRSELAGGWTEAFF.

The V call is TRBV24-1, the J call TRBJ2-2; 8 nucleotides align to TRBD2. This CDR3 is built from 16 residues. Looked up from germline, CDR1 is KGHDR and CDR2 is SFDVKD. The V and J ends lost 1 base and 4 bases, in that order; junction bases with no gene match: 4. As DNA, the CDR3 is TGTGCCACCAGTGATTTCGCTAGCGGGTCCACCGGGGAGCTGTTTTTT. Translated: CATSDFASGSTGELFF.

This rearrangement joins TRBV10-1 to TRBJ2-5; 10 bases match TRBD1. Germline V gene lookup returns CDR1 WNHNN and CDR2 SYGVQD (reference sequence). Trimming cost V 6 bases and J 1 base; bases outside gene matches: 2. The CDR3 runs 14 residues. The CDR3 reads CASSRDRGQETQYF. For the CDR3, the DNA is TGCGCCAGCAGCCGGGACAGGGGCCAAGAGACCCAGTACTTC.